This T cell receptor (beta chain) was recorded in a study of blood T cell repertoires in COVID-19. Overall study context: Sites in the United States, Italy and Spain provided acute and convalescent COVID-19 samples.

In the authors' workflow: Cell counts per sample came from amplifying reference gene primers. The repertoire was sequenced with immunoSEQ multiplex PCR; TCRdb's copy has only in-frame clones and lacks some. The V and J calls and the clone size are those of that table, but D and trimming were determined from the DNA. This table holds some 120,000 clones, roughly 82% found once. The sequence was collected from a human donor in a cohort sampled during active COVID-19. The sample taken for sequencing was peripheral blood.

The CDR3 bases are TGTGCCAGGGGGGCCGGCAGGGAGTCCGAAAAACTGTTTTTT. This encodes CARGAGRESEKLFF. This sequence joins TRBV7-9 and TRBJ1-4; D is possibly TRBD1 (6 bases). Deletions cut 9 bases from V and 8 bases from J, with 19 bases between. The CDR3 spans 14 residues. The germline CDR1 and CDR2 sequences are SEHNR and FQNEAQ (reference sequence).